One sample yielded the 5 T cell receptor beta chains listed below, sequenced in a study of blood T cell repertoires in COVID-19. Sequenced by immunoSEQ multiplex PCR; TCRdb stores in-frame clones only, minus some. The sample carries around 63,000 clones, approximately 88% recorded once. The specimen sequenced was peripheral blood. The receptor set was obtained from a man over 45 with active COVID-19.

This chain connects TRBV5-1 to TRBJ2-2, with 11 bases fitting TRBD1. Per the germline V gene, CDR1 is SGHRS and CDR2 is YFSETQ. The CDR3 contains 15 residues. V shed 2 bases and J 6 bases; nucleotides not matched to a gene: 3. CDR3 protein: CASSLGTGGSGELFF. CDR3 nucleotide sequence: TGCGCCAGCAGCTTAGGGACAGGGGGATCCGGGGAGCTGTTTTTT.

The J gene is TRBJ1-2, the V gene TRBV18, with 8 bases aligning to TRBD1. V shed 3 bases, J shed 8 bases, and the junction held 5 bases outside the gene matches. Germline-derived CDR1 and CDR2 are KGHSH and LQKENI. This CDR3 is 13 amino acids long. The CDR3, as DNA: TGTGCCAGCTCACCGGACAGGGATGCAGGCTACACCTTC. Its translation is CASSPDRDAGYTF.

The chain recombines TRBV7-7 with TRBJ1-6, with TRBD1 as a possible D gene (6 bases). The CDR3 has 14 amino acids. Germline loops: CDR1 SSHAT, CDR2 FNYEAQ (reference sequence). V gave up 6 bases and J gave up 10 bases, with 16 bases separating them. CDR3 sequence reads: CASRPTGTGSPLHF. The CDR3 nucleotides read TGTGCCAGCAGACCTACAGGGACCGGCTCACCCCTCCACTTT.

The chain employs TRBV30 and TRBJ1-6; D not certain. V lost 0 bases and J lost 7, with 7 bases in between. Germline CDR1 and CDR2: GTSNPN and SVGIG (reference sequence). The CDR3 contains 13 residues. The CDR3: CAWSVSVNSPLHF. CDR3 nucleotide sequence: TGTGCCTGGAGTGTATCTGTGAATTCACCCCTCCACTTT.

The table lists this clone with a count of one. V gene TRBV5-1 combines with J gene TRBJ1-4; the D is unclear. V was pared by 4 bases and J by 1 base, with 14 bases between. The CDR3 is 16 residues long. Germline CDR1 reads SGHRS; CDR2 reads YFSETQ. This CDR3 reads CASSATQPQTNEKLFF. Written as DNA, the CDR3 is TGCGCCAGCAGCGCCACACAGCCGCAAACTAATGAAAAACTGTTTTTT.